These T cell receptor beta chains were read from a single sample in a study of T cell responses to AZD1222 COVID-19 vaccine. Data came from immunoSEQ multiplex PCR; TCRdb stores just in-frame clones and leaves some out. The sample lists approximately 120,000 clones, about nine tenths occurring once. The starting material was peripheral blood, obtained on day 0 of AZD1222 vaccination. The receptors stem from an adult in good health. Each CDR3 is given with its conserved first and last residue. Each record gives: J gene, D gene, V gene, clone size, CDR3 protein, CDR3 DNA. D genes are given only for firm matches. Not every row has a clone size; where given, it reads once, few, many or a size class.

>TRBJ1-1|TRBD1|TRBV10-3|.
CAISEGQGNGNTEAFF
TGTGCCATCAGTGAGGGACAGGGGAATGGGAACACTGAAGCTTTCTTT
>TRBJ1-4|.|TRBV29-1|.
CSARANEKLFF
TGCAGCGCCCGGGCTAATGAAAAACTGTTTTTT
>TRBJ1-4|.|TRBV3-1/TRBV3-2|once
CASSHPLRGFGEKLFF
TGTGCCAGCAGCCATCCCCTGCGGGGTTTTGGCGAAAAACTGTTTTTT
>TRBJ2-3|TRBD2|TRBV6-5|.
CASSYSGASTDTQYF
TGTGCCAGCAGCTACAGCGGGGCGAGCACAGATACGCAGTATTTT
>TRBJ1-5|.|TRBV30|.
CAWSASRVQPQHF
TGTGCCTGGAGTGCCTCCAGGGTTCAGCCCCAGCATTTT
>TRBJ1-5|.|TRBV11-2|.
CASSLAGDQPQHF
TGTGCCAGCAGCCTAGCGGGGGATCAGCCCCAGCATTTT
>TRBJ2-1|TRBD2|TRBV9|.
CASSVVPRTSGRRNEQFF
TGTGCCAGCAGCGTAGTGCCTAGGACTAGCGGGAGACGTAATGAGCAGTTCTTC
>TRBJ1-1|.|TRBV7-2|.
CASSLDRRGTEAFF
TGTGCCAGCAGCTTAGATCGGCGGGGCACTGAAGCTTTCTTT
>TRBJ1-2|.|TRBV7-2|.
CASSLGQVNKLANYGYTF
TGTGCCAGCAGCTTAGGGCAGGTCAACAAACTAGCTAACTATGGCTACACCTTC
>TRBJ1-2|TRBD1|TRBV6-6|.
CASIFAGGVYYGYTF
TGTGCCAGCATTTTTGCAGGGGGCGTCTACTATGGCTACACCTTC
>TRBJ1-2|.|TRBV7-9|.
CASSLDLGHYGYTF
TGTGCCAGCAGCTTAGATCTAGGCCACTATGGCTACACCTTC
>TRBJ2-3|.|TRBV29-1|.
CSVVGRTDTQYF
TGCAGCGTTGTGGGGCGTACAGATACGCAGTATTTT
>TRBJ2-5|.|TRBV6-1|.
CASSEAVGRIGETQYF
TGTGCCAGCAGTGAAGCAGTCGGGAGAATAGGAGAGACCCAGTACTTC
>TRBJ2-2|.|TRBV11-3|.
CASSLAGSNTGELFF
TGTGCCAGCAGCTTAGCGGGATCAAACACCGGGGAGCTGTTTTTT
>TRBJ2-3|TRBD2|TRBV6-1|.
CASSELAGGHSTDTQYF
TGTGCCAGCAGCGAACTAGCGGGGGGGCATAGCACAGATACGCAGTATTTT
>TRBJ1-2|TRBD1|TRBV4-2|.
CASSLDSGTGDGYTF
TGTGCCAGCAGCCTTGACTCCGGGACAGGGGATGGCTACACCTTC
>TRBJ2-7|TRBD1|TRBV6-5|.
CASRQGTGETYEQYF
TGTGCCAGCAGACAAGGGACAGGGGAAACCTACGAGCAGTACTTC
>TRBJ2-7|.|TRBV3-1/TRBV3-2|.
CASSAGAERWQYF
TGTGCCAGCAGCGCCGGGGCCGAAAGGTGGCAGTACTTC
>TRBJ1-1|.|TRBV27|few
CASKPHAPNTEAFF
TGTGCCAGCAAGCCCCACGCGCCTAACACTGAAGCTTTCTTT
>TRBJ2-5|.|TRBV7-9|.
CASSLAVNQETQYF
TGTGCCAGCAGCCTCGCGGTCAACCAAGAGACCCAGTACTTC
>TRBJ1-1|.|TRBV5-5|.
CASSQEQGRLGAFF
TGTGCCAGCAGCCAGGAACAGGGTCGCCTGGGAGCTTTCTTT
>TRBJ1-1|.|TRBV27|.
CASSLLGANTEAFF
TGTGCCAGCAGTTTACTGGGGGCGAACACTGAAGCTTTCTTT
>TRBJ1-4|.|TRBV5-8|.
CASSLGTAPNGNEKLFF
TGTGCCAGCAGCTTGGGTACAGCCCCGAACGGTAATGAAAAACTGTTTTTT
>TRBJ1-2|TRBD1|TRBV5-1|.
CASTPGTGAYGYTF
TGCGCCAGCACCCCCGGGACAGGGGCCTATGGCTACACCTTC
>TRBJ1-5|.|TRBV6-1|.
CASSEERVTQHF
TGTGCCAGCAGTGAAGAGAGGGTAACCCAGCATTTT
>TRBJ2-1|.|TRBV2|.
CASDPASSYNEQFF
TGTGCCAGTGACCCCGCGAGCTCCTACAATGAGCAGTTCTTC
>TRBJ1-5|TRBD1|TRBV5-1|.
CASCLSDRVNQPQHF
TGCGCCAGCTGCCTGTCGGACAGGGTCAATCAGCCCCAGCATTTT
>TRBJ1-3|.|TRBV7-7|.
CASSWDVSRGINTIYF
TGTGCTAGCAGCTGGGACGTATCTCGAGGCATAAACACCATATATTTT
>TRBJ1-3|TRBD1|TRBV5-1|.
CASSFGQDAGNTIYF
TGCGCCAGCAGCTTCGGACAGGACGCGGGAAACACCATATATTTT
>TRBJ2-3|TRBD2|TRBV10-1|.
CASSGDNLAGGDTQYF
TGCGCCAGCAGTGGCGATAACCTAGCGGGGGGAGATACGCAGTATTTT
>TRBJ2-6|TRBD1|TRBV19|.
CATRTGIASGANVLTF
TGTGCCACTCGGACAGGGATTGCCTCTGGGGCCAACGTCCTGACTTTC
>TRBJ2-3|TRBD1|TRBV4-3|once
CASSQAPTGVGDTQYF
TGCGCCAGCAGCCAAGCACCTACAGGGGTTGGAGATACGCAGTATTTT
>TRBJ2-3|.|TRBV7-9|.
CASSFRPQGVPAEYF
TGTGCCAGCAGCTTTCGGCCCCAGGGCGTCCCGGCGGAGTATTTT
>TRBJ2-1|TRBD2|TRBV18|.
CASSQQGLASPEQFF
TGTGCCAGCTCACAACAGGGACTAGCTAGTCCTGAGCAGTTCTTC
>TRBJ2-3|TRBD1|TRBV5-1|.
CASSLALDRATDTQYF
TGCGCCAGCAGCTTGGCCCTGGACAGGGCAACAGATACGCAGTATTTT
>TRBJ1-1|.|TRBV27|once
CASSQTGSPLVTEAFF
TGTGCCAGCAGTCAAACAGGGAGCCCCCTGGTCACTGAAGCTTTCTTT
>TRBJ2-3|TRBD2|TRBV3-1/TRBV3-2|.
CASRGLAGVDTQYF
TGTGCCAGCAGGGGACTAGCGGGAGTGGATACGCAGTATTTT
>TRBJ2-1|.|TRBV3-1/TRBV3-2|.
CASSPYDWTGLNEQFF
TGTGCCAGCAGCCCATACGATTGGACTGGATTGAATGAGCAGTTCTTC